This T cell receptor (beta chain) was sequenced in a study of shared clonotypes between healthy human individuals. Turning to this clone: What it binds is unknown.

Cells designated naive CD8 were CD45RO-negative and were positively selected for CCR7, with terminally differentiated effector memory CD45RA+ cells excluded. Overall study findings and caveats: The four-donor shared clonotypes exceeded non-shared clonotypes in generation probability, with non-shared ones scoring lower.

Genomic DNA belonging to each subset was distributed in equal measure over several immunoSEQ plates. Sorted-subset replicate PCRs used 200 to 250 ng DNA, 30,000 or so T cell genomes. Original methodology: Filtering was not the same, since immunoSEQ gave junction-only sequences without quality scores. Using immunoSEQ multiplex PCR, the repertoire was profiled, and TCRdb retains in-frame clones only, with some absent. V and J calls and clone size are given by that table; D and trimming were obtained from the DNA. The repertoire consists of about 600,000 clones, with 95% to 98% occurring once and the leading ten covering around 0.3%. The clonotype originates from a man aged 30 to 39 in good health. The sequencing sample was made of naive CD8+ T cells sorted from blood.

CDR3 DNA sequence: TGTGCCAGCAGCTCCCGGTCAGATACGCAGTATTTT. The encoded protein is CASSSRSDTQYF. The chain employs TRBV11-3 and TRBJ2-3; D is uncertain. Trimming cost V 4 bases and J 4 bases, with 6 bases left between them. The CDR3 is 12 residues long. Germline V gene sequence: CDR1 SGHNT, CDR2 YENEEA. Full variable domain (rest looked up from reference TRBV11-3 and TRBJ2-3): EAGVVQSPRYKIIEKKQPVAFWCNPISGHNTLYWYLQNLGQGPELLIRYENEEAVDDSQLPKDRFSAERLKGVDSTLKIQPAELGDSAVYLCASSSRSDTQYFGPGTRLTVL.